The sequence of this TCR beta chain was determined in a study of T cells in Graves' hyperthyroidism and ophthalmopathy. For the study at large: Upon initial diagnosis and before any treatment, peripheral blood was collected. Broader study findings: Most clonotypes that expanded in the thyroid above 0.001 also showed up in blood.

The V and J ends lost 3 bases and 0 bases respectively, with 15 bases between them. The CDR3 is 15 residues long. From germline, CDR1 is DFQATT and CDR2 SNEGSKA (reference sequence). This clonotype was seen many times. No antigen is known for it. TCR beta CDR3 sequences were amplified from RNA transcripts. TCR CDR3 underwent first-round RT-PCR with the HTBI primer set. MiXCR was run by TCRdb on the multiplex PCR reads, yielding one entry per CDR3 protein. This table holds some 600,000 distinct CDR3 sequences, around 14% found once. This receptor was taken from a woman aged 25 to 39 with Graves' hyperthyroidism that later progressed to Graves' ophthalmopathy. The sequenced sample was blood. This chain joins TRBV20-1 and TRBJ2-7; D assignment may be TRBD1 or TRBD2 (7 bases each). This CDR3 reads CSASQGGGASYEQYF. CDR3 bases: TGCAGTGCTAGTCAGGGAGGGGGCGCCTCCTACGAGCAGTACTTC.